This paragraph reports one T cell receptor beta chain. Its antigen is still unknown. The source of the sample is a study of cytomegalovirus exposure and HLA in healthy donors. Study-level background: Genotyping of 398 donors showed that 65% to 90% belonged to the Caucasian-associated ancestry cluster. Overall study findings and caveats: What a later analysis reportedly showed was that an Asian-associated ancestry cluster had fewer N-insertions than the 666-donor mean.

Primers: 60 Vbeta forward and 13 Jbeta reverse. Here immunoSEQ multiplex PCR was the method, and the copy in TCRdb shows in-frame clones only, minus some. The top ten hold more than 1% of the sample, which has 150,000 to 200,000 clones, 87% seen once. Trimming shortened V by 0 bases and J by 1 base, and 6 bases separated the two germline ends. Germline-derived CDR1 and CDR2 are SGHTS and YDEGEE. The CDR3 contains 14 residues. It was healthy bone marrow donors who served as donors. What was sequenced was PBMCs. The receptor was derived from a boy between 2 and 10 years old in good health and CMV-seronegative. This chain uses TRBV5-8 with TRBJ2-3; possible D gene TRBD1, 6 bases. CDR3 DNA: TGTGCCAGCAGCTTGGAGGGGGGCACAGATACGCAGTATTTT. This encodes CASSLEGGTDTQYF.